The TCR beta chain under discussion was sequenced for a study of T cell responses to AZD1222 COVID-19 vaccine (TCRdb year 2021). For the study in its entirety: AZD1222 recipients given second doses at about 4 weeks or at about 12 weeks were pooled, since spike-specific TCR depth and breadth were not found to differ between the two schedules. TCR sequencing covered 233 trial participants: nearly 210 given two doses of AZD1222 and 26 given two doses of MenACWY control vaccine. Trial participants were enrolled into age subgroups of 18-55, 56-69 and 70-plus years, which contained approximately 150, 28 and 58 TCR-sequenced participants, respectively. The study at large found these results: No day 14 peak-response samples were available, so repertoires were characterized only after the peak T cell response. Most participants were white British and females outnumbered males, and the authors suggested that clonal diversity may have been underestimated. In the small 56-69-year group, the increase in depth fell short of significance, most likely because of low power. After two AZD1222 doses, spike-specific TCR breadth and depth were significantly higher than at day 0 and than in MenACWY recipients. Conclusions about previously exposed vaccinees are limited, since just 5 or 6 AZD1222 recipients were seropositive for SARS-CoV-2 at baseline. Vaccine-associated CD4 TCRs spanned the whole spike protein, with dominant responses in regions 160-218 and 743-854. Nearly half of unique spike-specific TCRs reportedly recognized epitopes outside regions mutated in the B.1.351 and B.1.1.7 variants.

For this clone: Its antigen target is currently unknown. Base-call qualities are not available, and no considerably larger clone is one nucleotide away.

The CDR3 regions of human TCRbeta chains were analyzed by immunosequencing. Regarding the original processing steps: TCRs in the repertoires were compared against a reference library of SARS-CoV-2-specific TCRs that had been generated with the MIRA antigen-specificity platform. Breadth meant the fraction of unique TCRs that were SARS-CoV-2-associated, whereas depth meant the fraction of total T cells that were SARS-CoV-2-associated. Using the MIRA data, each spike-specific TCR was assigned both to the spike region to which the TCR was reactive and to a CD4 or CD8 class. Log10-transformed breadth and depth values were compared by one-way ANOVA with Sidak's multiple comparisons tests. TCRdb obtained this table from immuneACCESS and retained in-frame rearrangements with V and J assigned. These tables miss some clones; where compared with another copy, unresolved V genes account for less than half of the shortfall, and the remainder is unexplained. Clone size and the V and J calls come from that table; the DNA yielded D and trimming. This sample has about 86,000 clones in its table, and about nine tenths of those were observed once. Around 3% of the sample is held by the ten biggest clonotypes.

Trimmed from V: 0 bases; trimmed from J: 2 bases; junction bases lacking a gene match: 3. Via the germline V gene, CDR1 is SGDLS and CDR2 YYNGEE. The CDR3 has 15 amino acids, counting the end cysteine and phenylalanine. Kept here is only the CDR3 DNA, which spans 45 bases and is read in frame from base 1. The time point label on this specimen signifies: baseline before first vaccination. Samples from vaccinated people were obtained from the UK trials COV001 and COV002, which included a single-blind randomized controlled phase 2/3 trial of AZD1222 (ChAdOx1 nCoV-19) in healthy adults. For TCRbeta chain sequencing, PBMC samples from trial participants were taken at day 0 and at day 28 after the second dose.

The TCR comes from an adult in good health. The sample was peripheral blood, taken on day 0 of AZD1222 vaccination. This chain is built from TRBV9 and TRBJ2-5; 8 middle bases align to TRBD2. The nucleotide sequence is given as TGTGCCAGCAGCGTAGCGGGGGGGCGTCAAGAGACCCAGTACTTC. It is translated as CASSVAGGRQETQYF.